The 13 T cell receptor beta chains reported below all come from one sample, sequenced in a study of shared clonotypes between healthy human individuals. Produced via immunoSEQ multiplex PCR; TCRdb's table is partial and in-frame only. The sample gives roughly 760,000 clones, 74% of which show up once; roughly 1.7% is in the top ten. Sequencing used memory CD4+ T cells sorted from blood. Noted subset: CD45RA-negative fraction. These receptors came from a woman in her 30s in good health.

This clone was seen once. The rearrangement joins TRBV7-6 to TRBJ2-5; a possible D gene is TRBD2 (6 bases). Trimming took 4 bases from V and 4 from J, leaving 13 bases between them. This CDR3 comprises 14 residues. The germline CDR1 and CDR2 sequences are SGHVS and FNYEAQ. The CDR3 sequence is CASSSAGRGETQYF. As DNA, the CDR3 is TGTGCCAGCAGCTCTGCGGGGCGGGGAGAGACCCAGTACTTC.

CDR3: CAWSLRSSGGGSYEQYF. CDR3 DNA: TGTGCCTGGAGCCTCAGGTCGAGTGGCGGGGGCTCCTACGAGCAGTACTTC. This chain joins TRBV30 and TRBJ2-7, with TRBD2 matching 7 bases. J lost 0 bases, V lost 3 bases, and 14 bases had no gene match. Germline V gives CDR1 GTSNPN, CDR2 SVGIG (reference sequence). The CDR3 sequence is 17 residues long.

V gene TRBV5-1 combines with J gene TRBJ2-1; 8 positions agree with TRBD2. CDR3 length: 17 residues. Germline values: CDR1 SGHRS, CDR2 YFSETQ. V gave up 0 bases and J gave up 5 bases; unmatched junction bases: 10. For the CDR3, the DNA is TGCGCCAGCAGCTTGGGCCCCCCTGCGGGAGGTCACAATGAGCAGTTCTTC. This sequence encodes CASSLGPPAGGHNEQFF.

This chain uses TRBV2 with TRBJ1-5; TRBD1 matches 8 bases. CDR3 length: 15 residues. Losses at the gene ends were 6 bases for V and 1 base for J; bases not matched to a gene: 5. Per the germline V gene, CDR1 is SNHLY and CDR2 is FYNNEI. The CDR3 bases are TGTGCCAGCAGGATGACAGGGGAGAGCAATCAGCCCCAGCATTTT. Translated: CASRMTGESNQPQHF.

This chain links TRBV6-1 with TRBJ2-3; tentatively, D is TRBD2 (6 bases). From germline, CDR1 is MNHNS and CDR2 SASEGT. The CDR3 is made up of 13 amino acids. The V gene lost 11 bases and the J gene lost 1 base, with 13 bases spanning the gap. The DNA for the CDR3 is TGTGCCGGATTAGCGGAGGGCACAGATACGCAGTATTTT. This codes for CAGLAEGTDTQYF.

The chain combines TRBV21-1 with TRBJ1-3; TRBD1 was called by the table and not checked on the DNA. TRBV21-1 is noted as a pseudogene. This CDR3 comprises 19 residues. CDR3 amino acids: CASNSAVTGTGVSGNTIYF. CDR3 nucleotides: TGTGCCAGCAACTCCGCCGTTACCGGGACAGGGGTTTCTGGAAACACCATATATTTT.

This clone has more than one count but fewer than ten. The identical CDR3 is also encoded by other nucleotide sequences in the sample. The CDR3, as DNA: TGTGCCAGCAGCTCCTACCCGAATCAGCCCCAGCATTTT. This gives the protein CASSSYPNQPQHF. The chain combines TRBV11-2 with TRBJ1-5; D unresolved. The germline V gene has CDR1 SGHAT and CDR2 FQNNGV. V was clipped by 4 bases and J by 4 bases, with 8 bases between them. The CDR3 spans 13 residues.

The chain combines TRBV7-2 with TRBJ2-7; 14 bases line up with TRBD2. V was pared by 5 bases and J by 6 bases, with 9 bases of the junction left unmatched. CDR1 is SGHTA and CDR2 is FQGNSA in the germline V gene. The CDR3 sequence is 16 residues long. The CDR3 DNA sequence: TGTGCCAGCAGCCCCCGGGGACTAGCGGGAGCCGGCGAGCAGTACTTC. Translation gives CASSPRGLAGAGEQYF.

This clone turned up a few times. The genes are TRBV6-5 and TRBJ2-1; D tentatively fits TRBD1 or TRBD2 (5 bases each). CDR1 and CDR2 (germline): MNHEY, SVGAGI. Trimming took 2 bases from V and 8 from J, leaving 10 bases between them. This CDR3 has 13 amino acids. The CDR3 sequence is CASSYNQGHEQFF. The CDR3 DNA is TGTGCCAGCAGTTACAACCAGGGACATGAGCAGTTCTTC.

The genes are TRBV6-1 and TRBJ1-2, with 7 bases identical to TRBD1. Per germline, CDR1 MNHNS and CDR2 SASEGT. The length of the CDR3 is 12 residues. V trimming: 5 bases; J trimming: 5 bases; junction bases outside the gene matches: 2. Here the CDR3 DNA reads TGTGCCAGCAGTCTACAGGGGTATGGCTACACCTTC. It is translated as CASSLQGYGYTF.

V gene TRBV28 combines with J gene TRBJ2-2, with TRBD2 matching 9 bases. Germline assignment: CDR1 MDHEN and CDR2 SYDVKM. V was pared by 3 bases and J by 4 bases, with 15 bases of the junction left unmatched. The CDR3 loop spans 19 amino acids. Written as DNA, the CDR3 is TGTGCCAGCAGTTTTCGGACTAGCGCGACAATTCGCAGCACCGGGGAGCTGTTTTTT. Protein product: CASSFRTSATIRSTGELFF. Using reference TRBV28 and TRBJ2-2 for the parts outside the CDR3, the full variable domain is DVKVTQSSRYLVKRTGEKVFLECVQDMDHENMFWYRQDPGLGLRLIYFSYDVKMKEKGDIPEGYSVSREKKERFSLILESASTNQTSMYLCASSFRTSATIRSTGELFFGEGSRLTVL.

The chain uses TRBV5-5 and TRBJ2-3, with 8 positions matching TRBD1. The germline CDR1 and CDR2 sequences are SGHKS and YYEKEE (reference sequence). Trimming cost V 4 bases and J 3 bases; bases outside gene matches: 7. There are 15 residues in the CDR3. CDR3 bases: TGTGCCAGCAGCCAGGGGGCATACGGGACAGATACGCAGTATTTT. This codes for CASSQGAYGTDTQYF.

In nucleotides, the CDR3 is TGTGCCAGCAGCCCCGGACAAGGCCGCCAGGGCGAGCAGTACTTC. Translated: CASSPGQGRQGEQYF. V and J are TRBV11-2 and TRBJ2-5; tentative D call: TRBD1 (5 bases). The tail of the sequence fits TRBJ2-7 better, so the J call may be wrong. The CDR3 is 15 residues long. Germline-derived CDR1 and CDR2 are SGHAT and FQNNGV.